The 7 T cell receptor beta chains listed next were all sequenced from one sample in a study of monozygotic twins with inflammatory bowel disease. TCRdb re-called the 5' RACE reads, yielding one record per CDR3 amino acid sequence without DNA. This sample's table has around 450,000 distinct CDR3 sequences. Input material: blood. The origin of the receptors is a human donor with ulcerative colitis or Crohn's disease, or a healthy co-twin of an affected twin (not recorded which).

The chain is built from TRBV6-1 and TRBJ2-7. Germline lookup yields CDR1 MNHNS and CDR2 SASEGT. The CDR3 length is 13 residues. CDR3 residues: CASRATASYEQYF.

The chain carries TRBV5-1 and TRBJ2-5; TCRdb returns TRBD1, unconfirmable since there is no DNA. The length of the CDR3 is 15 residues. Germline-derived CDR1 and CDR2 are SGHRS and YFSETQ. CDR3 sequence: CASSRNQGGGETQYF.

J is TRBJ2-2 and V is TRBV29-1. The CDR3 consists of 12 residues. Per the germline V gene, CDR1 is SQVTM and CDR2 is ANQGSEA. The CDR3 sequence: CSAETLTGELFF.

The chain joins TRBV12-3 or TRBV12-4 to TRBJ1-2. The CDR3 totals 16 residues. Here the CDR3 reads CASSLISWAQDYGYTF.

The V and J genes are TRBV12-3 or TRBV12-4 and TRBJ1-3; there is no DNA to check the TCRdb D call of TRBD1. The CDR3 is made up of 15 amino acids. The chain's CDR3 is CASSLDSLSGNTIYF.

J is TRBJ1-1 and V is TRBV20-1. The V gene's germline CDR1 is DFQATT and CDR2 SNEGSKA (reference sequence). The CDR3 is 13 residues long. CDR3 sequence reads: CSARDRRETEAFF.

This chain uses TRBV7-2 with TRBJ2-5; TCRdb picks TRBD1, but there is no DNA to check that call. The CDR3 is made up of 14 amino acids. Germline V gene data show CDR1 as SGHTA and CDR2 as FQGNSA. CDR3 amino acids: CASSPRGGGETQYF. The whole variable domain, filled in from reference TRBV7-2 and TRBJ2-5, reads GAGVSQSPSNKVTEKGKDVELRCDPISGHTALYWYRQSLGQGLEFLIYFQGNSAPDKSGLPSDRFSAERTGGSVSTLTIQRTQQEDSAVYLCASSPRGGGETQYFGPGTRLLVL.